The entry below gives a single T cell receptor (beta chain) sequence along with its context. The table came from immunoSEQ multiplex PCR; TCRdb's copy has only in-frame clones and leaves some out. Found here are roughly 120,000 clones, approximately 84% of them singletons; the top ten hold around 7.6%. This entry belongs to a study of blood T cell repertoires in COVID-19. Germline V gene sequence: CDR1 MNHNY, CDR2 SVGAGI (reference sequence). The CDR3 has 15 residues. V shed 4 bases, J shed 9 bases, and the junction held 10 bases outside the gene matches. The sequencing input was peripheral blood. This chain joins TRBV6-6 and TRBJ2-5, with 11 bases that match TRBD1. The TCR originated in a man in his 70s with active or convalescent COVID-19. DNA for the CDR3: TGTGCCAGCAGTTCCGGGGGGACAGGGGGTGAGGCCCAGTACTTC. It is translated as CASSSGGTGGEAQYF.